This T cell receptor beta chain derives from a study of CD8 T cells in ankylosing spondylitis. A single record per CDR3 protein comes from TCRdb applying MiXCR to the 5' RACE reads. The data show approximately 250,000 distinct CDR3 sequences, under 30% seen once. CDR1 and CDR2 (germline): SEHNR, FQNEAQ (reference sequence). V was pared by 6 bases and J by 3 bases, with 4 bases of the junction left unmatched. This CDR3 contains 15 residues. A word on this clonotype: Its target is unknown.

Study-level findings and limits: One TCR beta motif, made up of 7 or 8 highly homologous variants, appeared characteristic of ankylosing spondylitis blood.

This chain connects TRBV7-9 to TRBJ2-4; TRBD2 matches 11 bases. The receptor's source is a male donor with ankylosing spondylitis or in good health (not recorded which). The sample was blood, either unsorted or a sorted T cell fraction (not recorded which). DNA for the CDR3: TGTGCCAGCAGTTATGGACTAGCGGGCAAAAACATTCAGTACTTC. Protein sequence: CASSYGLAGKNIQYF.